The 12 T cell receptor beta chains given below trace back to one sample, sequenced in a study of T cells after yellow fever vaccination (dated by TCRdb to about 2019). In light of the paper, this sample's treatment or condition label describes: live attenuated yellow fever vaccine strain. Libraries came from 5' RACE. Instrument used: Illumina HiSeq 2500. Clones were called with MiXCR by TCRdb after fastp trimmed the public reads at Q25, and only in-frame beta chains were retained. Here each entry gathers all rows of one CDR3 protein and keeps the most common genes and DNA. The sample yields under 150,000 distinct CDR3 sequences; over 7% were counted once. The top ten clones comprise roughly 0.77% of the sample. Source: CD4+ T cells sorted from PBMCs, taken 5 days after the yellow fever booster vaccination. The receptor set was obtained from a man aged 25 to 40 who received the YFV17D yellow fever vaccine.

This clonotype appeared many times. The chain couples TRBV20-1 to TRBJ2-5; no definite D call. Germline values: CDR1 DFQATT, CDR2 SNEGSKA (reference sequence). Trimming left V 3 bases short and J 2 bases short, with 7 bases between. CDR3 length: 12 amino acids. The CDR3 spells CSASKQQETQYF. The CDR3 nucleotides are TGCAGTGCTAGTAAGCAGCAAGAGACCCAGTACTTC.

This clonotype was seen repeatedly, ten times or more. V is TRBV10-3 and J is TRBJ2-2, with TRBD1 matching over 8 bases. V dropped 11 bases and J dropped 0; count of bases not matched to a gene: 5. Germline CDR1 reads ENHRY; CDR2 reads SYGVKD. The CDR3 consists of 14 residues. The CDR3 here is CASRTGPNTGELFF. CDR3 nucleotides: TGTGCCTCGAGGACAGGGCCGAACACCGGGGAGCTGTTTTTT.

This clonotype was recorded many times. The chain recombines TRBV5-1 with TRBJ2-7; 8 bases line up with TRBD2. The CDR3 loop spans 16 amino acids. The germline CDR1 and CDR2 sequences are SGHRS and YFSETQ. The trim removed 0 bases at V and 3 bases at J, leaving 8 bases unmatched. The CDR3 sequence: CASSLDLSGIVYEQYF. The CDR3 nucleotides are TGCGCCAGCAGCTTGGACCTTAGCGGGATAGTCTACGAGCAGTACTTC.

This clonotype has just a few counts. The CDR3 protein is CASSTLGLTNTGELFF. In DNA form, the CDR3 reads TGTGCCAGCAGCACCCTGGGACTAACGAACACCGGGGAGCTGTTTTTT. V and J are TRBV7-2 and TRBJ2-2; 7 bases line up with TRBD2. The CDR3 has 16 residues. The J segment lost 0 bases and the V segment lost 5 bases, leaving 6 bases of the junction unmatched. Per the germline V gene, CDR1 is SGHTA and CDR2 is FQGNSA.

The V and J genes are TRBV7-2 and TRBJ2-1, with 8 bases that match TRBD1. This CDR3 contains 13 residues. The germline V gene encodes CDR1 SGHTA and CDR2 FQGNSA. Trimming cost V 0 bases and J 15 bases; bases outside gene matches: 7. CDR3 region: CASSLAPGQGLFF. In DNA, the CDR3 is TGTGCCAGCAGCTTAGCCCCTGGACAGGGACTGTTCTTC.

This clonotype was seen only a few times. This rearrangement joins TRBV6-1 to TRBJ2-7; TRBD2 agrees at 11 bases. With 6 bases clipped from V and 6 bases from J, the junction kept 10 bases outside the gene matches. This CDR3 is 15 amino acids long. Germline CDR1 reads MNHNS; CDR2 reads SASEGT. The CDR3 is CASRMFLAGGFEQYF. CDR3 nucleotide sequence: TGTGCCAGCAGAATGTTTCTAGCGGGAGGATTCGAGCAGTACTTC.

The chain carries TRBV5-1 and TRBJ2-7; the D gene is possibly TRBD1 (6 bases). CDR1 and CDR2 from the germline V gene are SGHRS and YFSETQ. The CDR3 has 16 residues. Trimming removed 3 bases from V and 0 bases from J, with 16 bases in between. Here the CDR3 DNA reads TGCGCCAGCAGCTCCTCGTGGCGAGGGGGCTCCTACGAGCAGTACTTC. This translates into CASSSSWRGGSYEQYF.

This clonotype was detected many times. The rearrangement uses TRBV20-1 and TRBJ2-7; 8 positions agree with TRBD2. The CDR3 has 14 amino acids. With 3 bases clipped from V and 2 bases from J, the junction kept 6 bases outside the gene matches. Germline CDR1 DFQATT, CDR2 SNEGSKA (reference sequence). The CDR3 is CSASLSGRTYEQYF. The DNA for the CDR3 is TGCAGTGCTAGCCTCAGCGGGAGAACCTACGAGCAGTACTTC.

This clonotype was detected ten times or more. This sequence joins TRBV5-1 and TRBJ1-1; tentative D call: TRBD1 (5 bases). V was cut by 0 bases and J by 1 base, with 13 bases left in between. The CDR3 consists of 16 residues. From germline, CDR1 is SGHRS and CDR2 YFSETQ. CDR3 sequence (DNA): TGCGCCAGCAGCTTGGGTTCGCGGCAGGGGAACACTGAAGCTTTCTTT. Its protein product is CASSLGSRQGNTEAFF.

This clonotype was seen more than once but under ten times. The rearrangement joins TRBV20-1 to TRBJ2-1; D is unclear. Germline V CDR1 and CDR2: DFQATT, SNEGSKA (reference sequence). This CDR3 is built from 14 residues. Trimming cost V 3 bases and J 10 bases, with 19 bases left between them. The CDR3 here is CSARSRTRFWEQFF. CDR3 DNA sequence: TGCAGTGCTAGGAGTAGGACGCGATTCTGGGAGCAGTTCTTC.

This clonotype was seen ten or more times. This chain uses TRBV20-1 with TRBJ2-5; weak D call: TRBD2 (7 bases). Germline V gene data show CDR1 as DFQATT and CDR2 as SNEGSKA (reference sequence). The CDR3 has 14 residues. V was shortened by 5 bases and J by 3 bases, with 16 bases between the two germline ends. CDR3 protein: CSASRGEGKETQYF. DNA of the CDR3: TGCAGTGCTTCAAGGGGGGAGGGTAAAGAGACCCAGTACTTC.

This clonotype was picked up a small number of times. CDR3 sequence (DNA): TGCAGTGCTAGTAGCCCACAGGGGTTCGGACCAGATACGCAGTATTTT. Residues: CSASSPQGFGPDTQYF. V gene TRBV20-1 combines with J gene TRBJ2-3; 7 bases align to TRBD1. This CDR3 is 16 amino acids long. Trimming removed 3 bases from V and 4 bases from J; junction bases left unmatched: 13. CDR1 DFQATT and CDR2 SNEGSKA come from the germline V gene (reference sequence).